The present entry profiles one T cell receptor beta chain with its context. Antigen unknown. These data come from a study of STAT5B mutations in CD4+ large granular lymphocyte leukemia. Original analysis: A productive frequency of 2.59 x 10-5 was the lowest detectable. Data came from immunoSEQ multiplex PCR; TCRdb stores just in-frame clones and leaves some out. D and trimming were read from the DNA, whereas the V and J calls and clone size are those reported in that table. The sample lists around 24,000 clones; approximately 79% were seen once. Control samples were healthy donors' buffy coats. Study outcomes and limitations: Top patient clones used TRBV06 genes more often: 8/27 versus 2/35 in controls.

CDR1 and CDR2 (germline): SQVTM, ANQGSEA. The trim removed 6 bases at V and 2 bases at J, leaving 8 bases unmatched. The CDR3 is made up of 15 amino acids. Specimen: CD4+ T cells from blood buffy coats. This receptor was obtained from a human donor in good health. The genes are TRBV29-1 and TRBJ2-3; 10 nucleotides match TRBD2. CDR3 nucleotides: TGCAGCGTCTCTCGTAGCGGGGGGCTCACAGATACGCAGTATTTT. Protein product: CSVSRSGGLTDTQYF.